This T cell receptor (beta chain) emerged from a study of blood T cell repertoires in COVID-19. Trimming took 5 bases from V and 1 from J, leaving 18 bases between them. Looked up from germline, CDR1 is SGHAT and CDR2 is FQNNGV. This CDR3 spans 17 amino acids. Per the study methods: By means of reference gene primer amplification, nucleated cell counts were estimated. Sequenced by immunoSEQ multiplex PCR; TCRdb stores in-frame clones only, minus some. V, J and clone size are those of that table, while D and trimming were read from the DNA. Of roughly 100,000 clones listed, about nine tenths are singletons.

The chain employs TRBV11-2 and TRBJ2-1, with D maybe TRBD2 (6 bases). Specimen: peripheral blood. The TCR comes from a man aged 18-30 years with acute or convalescent COVID-19. CDR3 nucleotide sequence: TGTGCCAGCAGCGCAGGAGGCATGGGGGGTTCCTACAATGAGCAGTTCTTC. This translates into CASSAGGMGGSYNEQFF.